The next 8 T cell receptor beta chains were all read from a single sample in a study of Ad26.COV2.S vaccination and SARS-CoV-2 variants. Method: immunoSEQ multiplex PCR; TCRdb's copy keeps in-frame clones and lacks some. Altogether some 420,000 clones are present, around 87% being singletons, with the ten largest covering approximately 4%. The treatment: roughly 19 received Ad26.COV2.S at low or high dose, single or two shots; about five received placebo; per-sample allocation not given. Sampling took place 63 days after the first vaccine or placebo injection. Sequencing used peripheral blood, obtained in a trial of Ad26.COV2.S vaccine versus placebo. The source is a person between 18 and 59 years old who received the Ad26.COV2.S COVID-19 vaccine or a placebo.

The V call is TRBV30, the J call TRBJ2-6; the D is unclear. CDR1 and CDR2 (germline): GTSNPN, SVGIG (reference sequence). CDR3 length: 12 amino acids. V was pared by 5 bases and J by 1 base, with 3 bases between. Written as DNA, the CDR3 is TGTGCCTGGGGATCTGGGGCCAACGTCCTGACTTTC. Translated: CAWGSGANVLTF.

The genes are TRBV6-2 or TRBV6-3 and TRBJ1-6; D perhaps matches TRBD1 (6 bases). CDR3 length: 13 amino acids. Germline CDR1 is MNHEY and CDR2 is SVGEGT. Between the trimmed V and J ends, which lost 2 bases and 10 bases, there was a span of 9 bases. The CDR3 reads CASSYGDKSPLHF. CDR3 nucleotide sequence: TGTGCCAGCAGTTACGGGGACAAATCACCCCTCCACTTT.

V gene TRBV29-1 combines with J gene TRBJ1-1; unclear D gene. The CDR3 length is 10 residues. Trimming stripped 6 bases from V and 4 bases from J, with 6 bases between. CDR1 is SQVTM and CDR2 is ANQGSEA in the germline V gene. The CDR3 DNA reads as TGCAGCGTAGAGGGCACTGAAGCTTTCTTT. It yields the protein CSVEGTEAFF.

The genes are TRBV6-6 and TRBJ1-4; D gene unclear. Germline assignment: CDR1 MNHNY and CDR2 SVGAGI (reference sequence). The CDR3 has 14 residues. The ends were cut back, 2 bases at V and 8 bases at J, with 12 bases in the middle. The DNA of the CDR3 is TGTGCCAGCAGTTACAGGGTAGATTGGGAAAAACTGTTTTTT. Translation gives CASSYRVDWEKLFF.

This clone was seen more than once but under ten times. The V call is TRBV7-3, the J call TRBJ1-3, with 8 bases fitting TRBD1. The germline gives CDR1 SGHTA, CDR2 FQGTGA. This CDR3 region has 14 residues. The junction had 4 bases not matched to a gene; V was cut back by 5 bases and J by 4 bases. The CDR3 region has the DNA TGTGCCAGCAGCCGGACAGGGTCAGGAAACACCATATATTTT. As protein: CASSRTGSGNTIYF.

CDR3 sequence: CASSFASYNEQFF. In nucleotides, the CDR3 is TGTGCCAGCAGCTTCGCGTCCTACAATGAGCAGTTCTTC. This chain joins TRBV5-5 and TRBJ2-1; D not resolved. The CDR3 has 13 residues. CDR1 is SGHKS and CDR2 is YYEKEE in the germline V gene (reference sequence). V lost 2 bases and J lost 1, with 4 bases in between. Full variable domain (missing parts from reference TRBV5-5 and TRBJ2-1): DAGVTQSPTHLIKTRGQQVTLRCSPISGHKSVSWYQQVLGQGPQFIFQYYEKEERGRGNFPDRFSARQFPNYSSELNVNALLLGDSALYLCASSFASYNEQFFGPGTRLTVL.

The V gene is TRBV18, the J gene TRBJ2-3; tentatively, D is TRBD1 (6 bases). This CDR3 is built from 14 residues. The germline CDR1 and CDR2 sequences are KGHSH and LQKENI. V was shortened by 5 bases and J by 0 bases, with 9 bases between the two germline ends. The CDR3 region is CASSDRISTDTQYF. In nucleotides, the CDR3 is TGTGCCAGCTCAGACAGGATCAGCACAGATACGCAGTATTTT.

The chain carries TRBV29-1 and TRBJ2-7, with D hard to call. V lost 0 bases and J lost 7, with 16 bases in between. The CDR3 loop spans 14 amino acids. Germline loops: CDR1 SQVTM, CDR2 ANQGSEA. DNA of the CDR3: TGCAGCGTTGAAGATCAAGGACCGTGGGGAGAGCAGTACTTC. It specifies CSVEDQGPWGEQYF.